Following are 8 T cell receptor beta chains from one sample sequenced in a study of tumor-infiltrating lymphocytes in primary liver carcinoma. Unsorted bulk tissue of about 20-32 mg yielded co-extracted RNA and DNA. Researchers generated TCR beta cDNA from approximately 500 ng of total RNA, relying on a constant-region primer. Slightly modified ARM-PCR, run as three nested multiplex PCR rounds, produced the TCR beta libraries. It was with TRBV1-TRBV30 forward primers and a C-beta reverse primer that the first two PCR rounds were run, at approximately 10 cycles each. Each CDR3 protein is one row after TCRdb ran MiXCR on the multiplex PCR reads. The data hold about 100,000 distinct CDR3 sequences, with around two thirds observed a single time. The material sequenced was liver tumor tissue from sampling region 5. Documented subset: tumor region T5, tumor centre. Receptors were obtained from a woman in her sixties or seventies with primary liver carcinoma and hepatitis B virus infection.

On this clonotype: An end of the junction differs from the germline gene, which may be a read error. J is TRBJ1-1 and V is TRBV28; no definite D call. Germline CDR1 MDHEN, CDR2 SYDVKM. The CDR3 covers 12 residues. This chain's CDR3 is CASNLRLTEAFF. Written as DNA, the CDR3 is TGTGCCAGCAATTTACGATTGACTGAAGCTTTCTTT.

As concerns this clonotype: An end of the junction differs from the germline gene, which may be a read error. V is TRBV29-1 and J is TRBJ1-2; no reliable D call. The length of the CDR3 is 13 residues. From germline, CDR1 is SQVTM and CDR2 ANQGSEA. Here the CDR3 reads CSVDDIPNYGYTF. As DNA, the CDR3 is TGCAGTGTTGATGACATCCCTAACTATGGCTACACCTTC.

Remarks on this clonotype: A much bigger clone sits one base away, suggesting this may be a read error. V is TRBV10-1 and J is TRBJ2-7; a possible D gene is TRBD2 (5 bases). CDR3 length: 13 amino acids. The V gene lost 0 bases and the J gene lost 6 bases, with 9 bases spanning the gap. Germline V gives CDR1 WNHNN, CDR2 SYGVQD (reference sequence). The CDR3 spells CASSESPGVEQYF. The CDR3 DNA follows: TGCGCCAGCAGTGAGTCCCCCGGGGTCGAGCAGTACTTC.

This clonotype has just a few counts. The CDR3 region is CASSFGRFETQYF. The CDR3 DNA reads TGTGCCAGCAGTTTCGGCCGGTTCGAGACCCAGTACTTC. The chain is built from TRBV28 and TRBJ2-5; D gene unclear. CDR3 length equals 13 residues. The germline V and J ends were trimmed by 3 bases and 5 bases, with 10 bases remaining between them. Germline-derived CDR1 and CDR2 are MDHEN and SYDVKM.

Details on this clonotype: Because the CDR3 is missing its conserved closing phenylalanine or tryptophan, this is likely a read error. DNA for the CDR3: TGTGCCAGCTCTTGGATTAGCGGACCCATCCACGAGCAGTACATC. The encoded protein is CASSWISGPIHEQYI. The chain carries TRBV28 and TRBJ2-7; D is possibly TRBD2 (6 bases). Germline lookup yields CDR1 MDHEN and CDR2 SYDVKM. V was cut by 8 bases and J by 5 bases, with 22 bases left in between. The CDR3 consists of 15 residues.

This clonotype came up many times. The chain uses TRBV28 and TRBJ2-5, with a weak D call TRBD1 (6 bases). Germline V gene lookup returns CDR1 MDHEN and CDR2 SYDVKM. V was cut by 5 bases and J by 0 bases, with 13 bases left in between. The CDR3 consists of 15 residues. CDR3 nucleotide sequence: TGTGCCAGCAGTCTTGGGGGCTTGTACCAAGAGACCCAGTACTTC. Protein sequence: CASSLGGLYQETQYF.

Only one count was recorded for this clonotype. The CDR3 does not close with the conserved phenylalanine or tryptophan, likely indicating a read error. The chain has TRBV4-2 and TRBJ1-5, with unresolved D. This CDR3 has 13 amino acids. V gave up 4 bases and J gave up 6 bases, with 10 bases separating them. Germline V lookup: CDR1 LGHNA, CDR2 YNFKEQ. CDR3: CASSPTVAQPQHY. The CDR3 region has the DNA TGTGCCAGCAGCCCAACAGTTGCTCAGCCCCAGCATTAT.

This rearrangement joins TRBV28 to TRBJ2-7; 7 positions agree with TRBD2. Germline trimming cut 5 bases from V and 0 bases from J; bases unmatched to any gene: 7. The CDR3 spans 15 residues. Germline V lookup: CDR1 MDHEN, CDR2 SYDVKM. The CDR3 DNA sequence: TGTGCCAGCAGTCCCAGCGGGACCGACTCCTACGAGCAGTACTTC. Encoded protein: CASSPSGTDSYEQYF.